This T cell receptor (beta chain) was found in a study of T cells in Graves' hyperthyroidism and ophthalmopathy. Study at large: Peripheral blood sampling occurred at initial diagnosis, before any treatment.

Ophthalmopathy patients had Clinical Activity Score at least 3, NOSPECS grade at least 4, duration under 3 months. Thyroid ultrasound, orbital computed tomography, clinical symptoms, and serum thyroxine and TRAb underpinned diagnoses. TCR beta CDR3 region amplification was performed from RNA transcripts. RT-PCR in the first round (using the HTBI primer set) targeted the TCR CDR3. TCRdb called the multiplex PCR reads again in MiXCR, with one record for every CDR3 protein. The table lists a few hundred thousand distinct CDR3 sequences, 15% to 20% of them singletons. This clonotype was seen a handful of times. Its target is unknown. Study results and limitations: Most thyroid clonotypes expanded above 0.001 were also detected in blood.

The CDR3 consists of 19 residues. V was clipped by 3 bases and J by 0 bases, with 23 bases between them. The germline CDR1 and CDR2 sequences are MNHEY and SMNVEV (reference sequence). The genes are TRBV27 and TRBJ1-2; a weak D match, TRBD1 (6 bases). This sequence originates from a woman between 25 and 40 years old with Graves' ophthalmopathy. Source material: blood. The CDR3 region is CASSFLPLGGARSNYGYTF. CDR3 nucleotides: TGTGCCAGCAGTTTTCTGCCTCTCGGGGGGGCTCGTTCTAACTATGGCTACACCTTC.